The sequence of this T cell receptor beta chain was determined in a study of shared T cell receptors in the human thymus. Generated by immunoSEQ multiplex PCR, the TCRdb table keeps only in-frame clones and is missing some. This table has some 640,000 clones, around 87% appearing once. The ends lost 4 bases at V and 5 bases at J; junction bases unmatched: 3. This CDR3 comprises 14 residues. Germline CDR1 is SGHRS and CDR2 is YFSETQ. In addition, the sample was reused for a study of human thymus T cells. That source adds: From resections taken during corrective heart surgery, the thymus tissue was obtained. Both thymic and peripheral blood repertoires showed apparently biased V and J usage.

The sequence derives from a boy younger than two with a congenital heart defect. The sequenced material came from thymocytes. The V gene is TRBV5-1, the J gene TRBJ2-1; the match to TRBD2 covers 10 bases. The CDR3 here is CASSPGTSDNEQFF. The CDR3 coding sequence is TGCGCCAGCAGCCCCGGGACTAGCGACAATGAGCAGTTCTTC.